The 4 T cell receptor beta chains reported below all come from one sample, sequenced in a study of blood T cell repertoires in COVID-19. Sequencing used immunoSEQ multiplex PCR; TCRdb keeps in-frame clones, though not all of them. This sample has approximately 200,000 clones, with 86% found just once. What was sequenced was peripheral blood. Source of these receptors: a woman aged 30 to 39 with active or convalescent COVID-19.

The chain is built from TRBV7-9 and TRBJ2-7; TRBD1 aligns across 8 bases. This CDR3 comprises 13 residues. CDR1 and CDR2 (germline): SEHNR, FQNEAQ (reference sequence). V trimming: 2 bases; J trimming: 6 bases; junction bases outside the gene matches: 3. Here the CDR3 DNA reads TGTGCCAGCAGCTTAACCACAGGGGGCGAGCAGTACTTC. This codes for CASSLTTGGEQYF.

The rearrangement joins TRBV6-6 to TRBJ2-7, with D possibly being TRBD1 (6 bases). The CDR3 contains 16 residues. Trimming shortened V by 7 bases and J by 2 bases, and 21 bases separated the two germline ends. Per the germline V gene, CDR1 is MNHNY and CDR2 is SVGAGI (reference sequence). The CDR3 loop reads CASIGKGEVSPYEQYF. CDR3 sequence (DNA): TGTGCCAGCATAGGAAAGGGGGAAGTTTCGCCCTACGAGCAGTACTTC.

This clone showed up just a few times. The V call is TRBV6-5, the J call TRBJ1-5; D perhaps matches TRBD1 (6 bases). This CDR3 has 13 residues. Germline CDR1 reads MNHEY; CDR2 reads SVGAGI. Trimming shortened V by 8 bases and J by 1 base, and 9 bases separated the two germline ends. CDR3 in DNA: TGTGCCAGCGCGCAGGGGAGCAATCAGCCCCAGCATTTT. Its protein is CASAQGSNQPQHF.

The genes are TRBV6-2 or TRBV6-3 and TRBJ1-5; possibly TRBD1 for D (6 bases). Per the germline V gene, CDR1 is MNHEY and CDR2 is SVGEGT. This CDR3 comprises 18 residues. Trimming took 2 bases from V and 3 from J, leaving 20 bases between them. This chain's CDR3 is CASSYGAGQSTYNQPQHF. CDR3 bases: TGTGCCAGCAGTTACGGTGCTGGACAGAGCACATACAATCAGCCCCAGCATTTT.